The next 21 T cell receptor beta chains were all read from a single sample in a study of shared clonotypes between healthy human individuals. Using immunoSEQ multiplex PCR, the repertoire was profiled, and TCRdb retains in-frame clones only, with some absent. Of more than 2,000,000 clones listed, 90% to 95% are singletons. Sample: naive CD4+ T cells from PBMCs. Indicated subset: CD45RA+ positively selected. These receptors originate from a man younger than 35 in good health. Some clones in this sample may be carry-over from other donors' samples.

The V call is TRBV6-5, the J call TRBJ2-7, with TRBD1 identical over 7 bases. The CDR3 covers 15 residues. J was trimmed by 6 bases and V by 4 bases; bases with no gene match: 12. Germline loops: CDR1 MNHEY, CDR2 SVGAGI. Written as DNA, the CDR3 is TGTGCCAGCAGTTCGGGCGAAGACAGGGCGTTCGAGCAGTACTTC. Residues: CASSSGEDRAFEQYF.

The rearrangement links TRBV10-2 to TRBJ1-1; no reliable D call. The CDR3 sequence is 13 residues long. Trimming left V 0 bases short and J 3 bases short, with 5 bases between. From germline, CDR1 is WSHSY and CDR2 SAAADI. CDR3 sequence (DNA): TGCGCCAGCAGTGAGTCCCGGGACACTGAAGCTTTCTTT. Its translation: CASSESRDTEAFF.

The chain has TRBV7-9 and TRBJ2-5, with D possibly being TRBD2 (6 bases). Deletions cut 6 bases from V and 4 bases from J, with 21 bases between. CDR1 and CDR2 from the germline V gene are SEHNR and FQNEAQ (reference sequence). The CDR3 runs to 16 residues. Written as DNA, the CDR3 is TGTGCCAGCAGTTCGACTATTGGGGGGAGTGGAGAGACCCAGTACTTC. Translation gives CASSSTIGGSGETQYF.

V and J are TRBV30 and TRBJ1-1, with a weak D call TRBD1 (6 bases). This CDR3 has 13 residues. The V gene's germline CDR1 is GTSNPN and CDR2 SVGIG (reference sequence). V dropped 8 bases and J dropped 4 bases, with 17 bases sitting between them. CDR3 sequence reads: CARTEGEGTEAFF. The CDR3 DNA follows: TGTGCCCGGACAGAGGGTGAGGGCACTGAAGCTTTCTTT. The variable domain in full, with the rest retrieved from reference TRBV30 and TRBJ1-1, is SQTIHQWPATLVQPVGSPLSLECTVEGTSNPNLYWYRQAAGRGLQLLFYSVGIGQISSEVPQNLSASRPQDRQFILSSKKLLLSDSGFYLCARTEGEGTEAFFGQGTRLTVV.

V is TRBV30 and J is TRBJ1-2, with 7 bases aligning to TRBD1. Germline V lookup: CDR1 GTSNPN, CDR2 SVGIG (reference sequence). The CDR3 covers 11 residues. The V segment lost 7 bases and the J segment 7 bases; nucleotides outside the gene matches: 6. The CDR3 coding sequence is TGTGCCTCCTCCAGGGGGGGTGGCTACACCTTC. It codes for CASSRGGGYTF. Based on the CDR3 plus reference TRBV30 and TRBJ1-2, the full variable domain is SQTIHQWPATLVQPVGSPLSLECTVEGTSNPNLYWYRQAAGRGLQLLFYSVGIGQISSEVPQNLSASRPQDRQFILSSKKLLLSDSGFYLCASSRGGGYTFGSGTRLTVV.

The chain is built from TRBV5-1 and TRBJ2-3; 15 bases line up with TRBD2. J lost 0 bases, V lost 5 bases, and 4 bases had no gene match. CDR1 SGHRS and CDR2 YFSETQ come from the germline V gene. The CDR3 totals 17 residues. The DNA of the CDR3 is TGCGCCAGCAGTAGGGGACTAGCGGGAGGCAGCACAGATACGCAGTATTTT. This translates into CASSRGLAGGSTDTQYF. The whole variable domain, remainder taken from reference TRBV5-1 and TRBJ2-3, is KAGVTQTPRYLIKTRGQQVTLSCSPISGHRSVSWYQQTPGQGLQFLFEYFSETQRNKGNFPGRFSGRQFSNSRSEMNVSTLELGDSALYLCASSRGLAGGSTDTQYFGPGTRLTVL.

Regarding this clone: This CDR3 is also generated by other DNA sequences in the sample. The chain combines TRBV27 with TRBJ1-2, with 11 positions matching TRBD1. CDR1 and CDR2 from the germline V gene are MNHEY and SMNVEV (reference sequence). V trimming: 2 bases; J trimming: 8 bases; junction bases outside the gene matches: 4. The CDR3 runs to 14 residues. The DNA of the CDR3 is TGTGCCAGCAGTTTAGGACAGGGGGCGCGAGGCTACACCTTC. Translation gives CASSLGQGARGYTF.

This rearrangement joins TRBV19 to TRBJ2-7; 7 bases line up with TRBD1. Germline V gene data show CDR1 as LNHDA and CDR2 as SQIVND (reference sequence). This CDR3 is built from 15 residues. The junction had 11 bases not matched to a gene; V was cut back by 5 bases and J by 4 bases. This chain's CDR3 is CASSPLRQGGYEQYF. DNA for the CDR3: TGTGCCAGTAGTCCACTTAGACAGGGCGGTTACGAGCAGTACTTC.

The rearrangement joins TRBV18 to TRBJ2-1; 12 positions agree with TRBD2. The CDR3 sequence is 16 residues long. The germline gives CDR1 KGHSH, CDR2 LQKENI. Unmatched junction bases numbered 5, after V lost 6 bases and J lost 2 bases. The CDR3 region is CASSPTSGRPYNEQFF. Here the CDR3 DNA reads TGTGCCAGCTCCCCAACTAGCGGGAGGCCCTACAATGAGCAGTTCTTC.

The V call is TRBV2, the J call TRBJ2-5; 14 nucleotides align to TRBD2. The CDR3 loop spans 16 amino acids. The germline V gene encodes CDR1 SNHLY and CDR2 FYNNEI. The junction had 9 bases not matched to a gene; V was cut back by 7 bases and J by 5 bases. CDR3 DNA sequence: TGTGCCAGCAATGGACTAGCGGGAGGCCCCGGCGAGACCCAGTACTTC. This codes for CASNGLAGGPGETQYF.

The CDR3 DNA reads as TGCGCCAGCAGGGAGGGGGATGAGCAGTTCTTC. The encoded protein is CASREGDEQFF. This sequence joins TRBV10-1 and TRBJ2-1; D is possibly TRBD1 or TRBD2 (6 bases each). CDR3 length: 11 amino acids. Trimming removed 6 bases from V and 8 bases from J, with 8 bases in between. Looked up from germline, CDR1 is WNHNN and CDR2 is SYGVQD (reference sequence).

The rearrangement links TRBV28 to TRBJ2-3; 7 nucleotides match TRBD2. CDR3 length: 16 amino acids. The V gene's germline CDR1 is MDHEN and CDR2 SYDVKM. V lost 6 bases to trimming and J lost 6 bases; unmatched junction nucleotides: 15. CDR3 sequence: CASSPTRTRGFDTQYF. In nucleotides, the CDR3 is TGTGCCAGCAGCCCGACCCGGACTAGAGGTTTTGATACGCAGTATTTT.

The J gene is TRBJ1-1, the V gene TRBV15; D may be TRBD1 (5 bases). The length of the CDR3 is 14 residues. Trimming shortened V by 3 bases and J by 5 bases, and 13 bases separated the two germline ends. The germline gives CDR1 LNHNV, CDR2 YYDKDF (reference sequence). The CDR3 coding sequence is TGTGCCACCAGCAGGGACAAAATTGGGACTGAAGCTTTCTTT. It is translated as CATSRDKIGTEAFF.

The chain joins TRBV18 to TRBJ2-1; a weak D match, TRBD1 (5 bases). The CDR3 is 15 amino acids. The germline CDR1 and CDR2 sequences are KGHSH and LQKENI. Trimming cost V 3 bases and J 0 bases, with 9 bases left between them. The CDR3 loop reads CASSPMTVSYNEQFF. Written as DNA, the CDR3 is TGTGCCAGCTCACCGATGACAGTCTCCTACAATGAGCAGTTCTTC.

This clone appeared a single time. The chain combines TRBV30 with TRBJ2-2; D is undetermined. Looked up from germline, CDR1 is GTSNPN and CDR2 is SVGIG (reference sequence). This CDR3 has 13 residues. V lost 3 bases and J lost 1, with 6 bases in between. In DNA form, the CDR3 reads TGTGCCTGGAGCCCCATGAACACCGGGGAGCTGTTTTTT. This gives the protein CAWSPMNTGELFF.

The CDR3 region has the DNA TGTGCCAGCAGTCGGGGTTTTTTGGACCCCTACGAGCAGTACTTC. Residues: CASSRGFLDPYEQYF. The chain links TRBV28 to TRBJ2-5, with D perhaps matching TRBD2 (5 bases). The better agreement between TRBJ2-7 and the DNA end casts doubt on the J call. CDR3 length: 15 amino acids. The V gene's germline CDR1 is MDHEN and CDR2 SYDVKM.

With respect to this clone: A much larger clone lies one base from this, so it may be a read error. The sample has other DNA sequences that encode this CDR3 too. V gene TRBV4-1 combines with J gene TRBJ1-1; no firm D call. The CDR3 consists of 13 residues. Germline CDR1 reads MGHRA; CDR2 reads YSYEKL. V was pared by 0 bases and J by 1 base, with 3 bases between. The CDR3 DNA reads as TGCGCCAGCAGCCAAGACAGGAACACTGAAGCTTTCTTT. Its translation: CASSQDRNTEAFF.

The rearrangement uses TRBV7-2 and TRBJ1-2, with D possibly being TRBD1 (6 bases). The CDR3 has 14 amino acids. The V end was cut by 4 bases, the J end by 5 bases, with 14 bases between. CDR1 is SGHTA and CDR2 is FQGNSA in the germline V gene. The CDR3 bases are TGTGCCAGCAGCTGGGGCAGGGGAACATATGGCTACACCTTC. This sequence encodes CASSWGRGTYGYTF.

This clone was recorded only once. The chain employs TRBV28 and TRBJ1-1; D not resolved. Trimming took off 6 bases at V and 1 base at J, with 12 bases between the two ends. This CDR3 is built from 14 residues. From germline, CDR1 is MDHEN and CDR2 SYDVKM. The CDR3 DNA reads TGTGCCAGCAGCTCGGGATCCACGAACACTGAAGCTTTCTTT. Its translation is CASSSGSTNTEAFF.

This chain joins TRBV15 and TRBJ2-3, with 15 bases matching TRBD2. This CDR3 has 19 amino acids. V trimming: 1 base; J trimming: 0 bases; junction bases outside the gene matches: 5. Germline V gene lookup returns CDR1 LNHNV and CDR2 YYDKDF (reference sequence). The CDR3 sequence: CATSRGGLAGGLSTDTQYF. CDR3 in DNA: TGTGCCACCAGCAGAGGAGGACTAGCGGGAGGGCTGAGCACAGATACGCAGTATTTT.

The chain uses TRBV7-9 and TRBJ2-7; 12 nucleotides agree with TRBD1. V was pared by 5 bases and J by 5 bases, with 4 bases of the junction left unmatched. CDR1 and CDR2 (germline): SEHNR, FQNEAQ (reference sequence). The CDR3 length is 14 residues. This CDR3 is CASSTGQGANEQYF. CDR3 nucleotide sequence: TGTGCCAGCAGCACGGGACAGGGGGCCAACGAGCAGTACTTC.